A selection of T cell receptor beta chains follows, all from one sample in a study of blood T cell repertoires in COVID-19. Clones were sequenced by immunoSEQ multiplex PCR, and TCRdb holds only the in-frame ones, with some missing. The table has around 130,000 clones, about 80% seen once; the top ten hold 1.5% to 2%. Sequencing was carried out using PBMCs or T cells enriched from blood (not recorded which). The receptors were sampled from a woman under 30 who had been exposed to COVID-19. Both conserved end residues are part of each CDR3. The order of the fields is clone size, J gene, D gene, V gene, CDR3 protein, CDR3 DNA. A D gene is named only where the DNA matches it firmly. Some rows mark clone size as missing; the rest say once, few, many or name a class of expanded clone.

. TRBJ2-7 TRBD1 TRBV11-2 CASSLGDSGYEQYF TGTGCCAGCAGCTTAGGGGACAGCGGCTACGAGCAGTACTTC
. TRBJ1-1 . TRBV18 CASSPSRDTEAFF TGTGCCAGCTCACCATCTCGGGACACTGAAGCTTTCTTT
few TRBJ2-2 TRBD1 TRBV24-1 CATQETGRTGELFF TGTGCCACCCAGGAGACAGGGCGCACCGGGGAGCTGTTTTTT
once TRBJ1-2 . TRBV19 CASSIAQSGDYGYTF TGTGCCAGTAGTATTGCCCAATCAGGTGACTATGGCTACACCTTC
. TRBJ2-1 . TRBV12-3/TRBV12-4 CASSKYSNEQFF TGTGCCAGCAGTAAGTACAGCAATGAGCAGTTCTTC
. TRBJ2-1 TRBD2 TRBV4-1 CASSQDFRTSGNNEQFF TGCGCCAGCAGCCAAGATTTTAGGACTAGCGGGAACAATGAGCAGTTCTTC
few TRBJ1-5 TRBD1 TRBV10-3 CAISDTTGRSNQPQHF TGTGCCATCAGTGACACGACAGGGAGGAGCAATCAGCCCCAGCATTTT
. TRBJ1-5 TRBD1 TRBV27 CASSGGQGSNQPQHF TGTGCCAGCAGTGGGGGACAGGGGTCGAATCAGCCCCAGCATTTT
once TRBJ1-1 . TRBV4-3 CASSLNPGGTEAFF TGCGCCAGCAGCCTCAATCCGGGGGGCACTGAAGCTTTCTTT
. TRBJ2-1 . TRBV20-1 CSALRGEQFF TGCAGTGCCCTTAGGGGAGAGCAGTTCTTC
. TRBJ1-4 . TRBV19 CASRGNRNEKLFF TGTGCCAGTAGGGGCAACCGGAATGAAAAACTGTTTTTT
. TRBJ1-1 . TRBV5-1 CASSFREVGTEAFF TGCGCCAGCAGCTTCAGGGAGGTCGGCACTGAAGCTTTCTTT